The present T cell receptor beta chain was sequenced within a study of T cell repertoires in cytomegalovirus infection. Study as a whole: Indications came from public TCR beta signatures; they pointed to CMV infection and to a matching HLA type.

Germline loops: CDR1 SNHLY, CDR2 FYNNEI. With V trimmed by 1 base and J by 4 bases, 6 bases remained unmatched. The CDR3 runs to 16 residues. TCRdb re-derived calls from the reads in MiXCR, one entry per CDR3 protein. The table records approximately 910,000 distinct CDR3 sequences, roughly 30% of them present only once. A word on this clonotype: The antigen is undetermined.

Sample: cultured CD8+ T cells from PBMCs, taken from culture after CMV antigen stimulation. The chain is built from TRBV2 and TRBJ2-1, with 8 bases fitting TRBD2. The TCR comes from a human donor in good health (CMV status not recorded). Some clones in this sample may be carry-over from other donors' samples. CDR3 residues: CASSEGGAGVYNEQFF. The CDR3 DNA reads TGTGCCAGCAGTGAAGGTGGAGCGGGGGTATACAATGAGCAGTTCTTC.